The source of this T cell receptor (beta chain) is a study of response to subunit inactivated influenza vaccine. Points from the study as a whole: New T cells are recruited in small numbers by each seasonal influenza vaccination, according to the authors' suggestion.

Each CDR3 protein gets one entry after TCRdb re-called the RT-PCR reads with MiXCR. The table shows 600,000 to 850,000 distinct CDR3 sequences, with 12% to 15% occurring only once. On this clonotype itself: Its antigen is unknown.

This specimen was PBMCs from blood, taken 14 to 15 days before vaccination. The TCR was taken from a middle-aged man who received an inactivated influenza vaccine.

The CDR3 is CASRRTVSYEQYF. DNA for the CDR3: TGTGCCAGCAGGCGGACAGTCTCCTACGAGCAGTACTTC. This chain joins TRBV6-2 or TRBV6-3 and TRBJ2-7; a possible D gene is TRBD1 (6 bases). CDR1 is MNHEY, CDR2 SVGEGT, per germline. V lost 6 bases and J lost 0, with 9 bases in between. CDR3 length: 13 amino acids.